This T cell receptor beta chain originates from a study of T cell responses to AZD1222 COVID-19 vaccine. As for the study in general: Doses given second, at about 4 or about 12 weeks, were pooled. Findings and caveats of the study: Per reports, nearly half of all spike-specific TCRs target regions that are unmutated in variants.

Comment on this clone: Antigen specificity is unknown.

Sequencing used immunoSEQ multiplex PCR; TCRdb keeps in-frame clones, though not all of them. The sample gives about 73,000 clones, approximately 90% of which show up once; 15% to 20% is in the top ten. With 3 bases clipped from V and 6 bases from J, the junction kept 6 bases outside the gene matches. This CDR3 has 15 amino acids. CDR1 and CDR2 from the germline V gene are SGHRS and YFSETQ. This sequence originates from an adult in good health. The chain recombines TRBV5-1 with TRBJ2-2; TRBD1 matches 9 bases. The sample was peripheral blood, taken on day 0 of AZD1222 vaccination. The CDR3 DNA is TGCGCCAGCAGCTCCGGGACAGGGATCGCCGGGGAGCTGTTTTTT. It translates to CASSSGTGIAGELFF.